This TCR beta chain was obtained from a study of T cell repertoires in cytomegalovirus infection. At the level of the study: CMV epitopes used comprised recently identified HLA-C-restricted ones and well-studied HLA-B-restricted ones. CMV infection plus the matching HLA type was flagged by public TCR beta signatures. Study-level findings and limits: Adding up the frequency of public TCR beta families identified people who carried CMV plus the relevant HLA. Clonotype analysis showed dominance of the ex vivo response by HLA-C-restricted CMV-specific TCR beta clonotypes.

The junction had 5 bases not matched to a gene; V was cut back by 6 bases and J by 0 bases. The germline gives CDR1 MNHEY, CDR2 SVGAGI. The CDR3 length is 16 residues. As concerns this clonotype: Its antigen is as yet unknown.

A single record per CDR3 protein comes from TCRdb applying MiXCR to the reads. The repertoire holds about 480,000 distinct CDR3 sequences, with 33% as singletons. This chain links TRBV6-5 with TRBJ2-1, with 10 bases identical to TRBD2. The sample was cultured PBMCs, taken from culture after CMV antigen stimulation. This TCR came from a human donor in good health (CMV status not recorded). Some clones in this sample may be carry-over from other donors' samples. The CDR3 coding sequence is TGTGCCAGCAGAGAAGCTAGCGGGAGCTCCTACAATGAGCAGTTCTTC. Amino acids: CASREASGSSYNEQFF.